This T cell receptor beta chain was obtained from a study of control samples from healthy donors and cancer patients. Between the trimmed V and J ends, which lost 2 bases and 4 bases, there was a span of 21 bases. This CDR3 spans 17 amino acids. Germline lookup yields CDR1 SGHRS and CDR2 YFSETQ. Assay used: immunoSEQ multiplex PCR; TCRdb lists only in-frame clones, some missing. Seen here are tens of thousands of clones, over 75% observed once, and the top ten hold 4.5% to 6%. The sequencing sample was made of blood. The origin of this receptor is a woman between 50 and 59 years old in good health. The chain joins TRBV5-1 to TRBJ1-1; D ambiguous. CDR3 DNA: TGCGCCAGCAGCTTACGTTACGCTCAGGAGGGTACCACTGAAGCTTTCTTT. Translation: CASSLRYAQEGTTEAFF.